This T cell receptor (beta chain) is drawn from a study of shared clonotypes between healthy human individuals (dated by TCRdb to the early 2020s). Concerning the study at large: A few men and a couple of women, aged 18 to 49 years, made up the cohort. Each donor's leukapheresis produced roughly between roughly 0.85 and 9.5 billion PBMCs. Blood TCR repertoires of roughly five healthy adults were deeply sequenced to estimate repertoire size and the extent of clonotype sharing between individuals. Per donor, three plates each were used for CD4 naive and CD4 memory, two for CD8 naive, and one for CD8 memory. To increase sequencing depth and limit assay-specific biases, different laboratories used diverse techniques to prepare libraries and sequence TCR repertoires.

Paper-wide results and their limitations: Higher generation probabilities were observed for clonotypes shared by all four sorted-subset donors than for non-shared clonotypes. Even with the large sequencing depth, rarefaction of the sorted-subset datasets indicated that sequencing was incomplete. Approximately 5% of naive CD4, around 3.5% of naive CD8, approximately 2.2% of memory CD4, and 0.4% of memory CD8 clonotypes were shared across several donors. The genetic and exposure-history diversity represented was limited by the small number of donors. Sampling was restricted to blood, and TCR repertoires in tissue are likely to differ from TCR repertoires in blood. Estimated clonotype richness was generally larger for naive than for memory subsets. Pairwise subsampling indicated that sequencing depth was expected to affect the degree of clonotype sharing among donors.

Worth noting for this clone: What this receptor recognizes is not known. The input lacks base qualities; no much larger clone sits a single base away.

From the cysteine through the phenylalanine, the CDR3 covers 15 amino acids. The DNA shown is the 45-base CDR3, in frame from base 1. Relative to germline, V is missing 4 bases and J is missing 2 bases, with 6 bases of the junction outside any gene match. The germline V gene specifies SGHVS as CDR1 and FQNEAQ as CDR2. Healthy HIV-negative adults with no recently reported acute infections or vaccinations were included as donors. Only Caucasian adults living in Nashville, Tennessee, USA were represented among the donors. CD4+ T cells were enriched through magnetic negative selection, after which naive cells were positively selected on CD45RA and the remaining negative fraction served as the memory subset. Blood was obtained by leukapheresis, after which PBMCs were separated by Ficoll-Histopaque density gradient centrifugation and cryopreserved in liquid nitrogen vapor phase. Purity and quantity of every magnetically sorted T cell population were checked by analytical flow cytometry. Genomic DNA was isolated from every sorted fraction and measured by UV absorbance on a Nanodrop 2000c.

Using the deep immunoSEQ assay, TCR CDR3 regions were amplified from genomic DNA by multiplex PCR. Genomic DNA extracted from each cell subset was distributed evenly over all wells of several immunoSEQ 96-well plates, and each plate served as one replicate. For sorted subsets, roughly 0.2 ug genomic DNA, equal to 25,000 to 35,000 T cell genomes, was loaded into each replicate PCR. Purified libraries were measured with a Qubit 3.0 fluorometer, size-checked on a Bioanalyzer 2100, and measured again with the KAPA Library Quantification kit. A separate single-read 150-cycle Illumina NextSeq 550 flow cell was used to sequence each immunoSEQ 96-well plate. The paper's data handling went like this. The immunoSEQ output contained only junctional sequences without quality scores, so filtering could not match that applied to full-length reads. Sequences were annotated with PyIR, a Python wrapper for IgBLAST v1.9, and V/J genes and CDR3 were assigned using IMGT germline references. Reads were filtered out if the reads had weak V/J assignments (E-value above 1e-6), no CDR3, stop codons, out-of-frame junctions, or ambiguous translated residues. V3J clonotypes were defined by identical inferred V gene, J gene, and CDR3 amino acid sequence. The percentage overlap between two repertoires was calculated by dividing the number of shared unique clonotypes by the size of the smaller repertoire. RTK rarefaction, the Chao1 estimator, and Recon v2.1 estimates of unobserved clonotypes were used to assess repertoire richness. Generation probabilities for all TCRbeta clonotypes obtained by the gDNA method from a handful of donors were computed using OLGA. As stored in TCRdb, this immuneACCESS dataset retains in-frame rearrangements with V and J assigned. A fraction of the clones does not appear; measured against another copy, unresolved V genes explain less than half of the discrepancy, and the remainder lacks a known reason. The DNA was the basis for D and trimming; V, J and clone size are from that table. Here the sample has 1 million to 1.3 million clones; 75% to 80% occur a single time. 0.6% to 0.75% of the sample is held by the ten biggest clonotypes.

The sequence joins TRBV7-8 to TRBJ2-7, with 9 bases matching TRBD2. Material: memory CD4+ T cells from PBMCs. The cell subset or site label corresponds to: CD45RA-negative fraction. This sequence was found in a man aged 18 to 30 in good health. Some clones in this sample may be carry-over from other donors' samples. The bases are TGTGCCAGCAGCTCTAGGACTAGCGCAACCTACGAGCAGTACTTC. It encodes CASSSRTSATYEQYF.